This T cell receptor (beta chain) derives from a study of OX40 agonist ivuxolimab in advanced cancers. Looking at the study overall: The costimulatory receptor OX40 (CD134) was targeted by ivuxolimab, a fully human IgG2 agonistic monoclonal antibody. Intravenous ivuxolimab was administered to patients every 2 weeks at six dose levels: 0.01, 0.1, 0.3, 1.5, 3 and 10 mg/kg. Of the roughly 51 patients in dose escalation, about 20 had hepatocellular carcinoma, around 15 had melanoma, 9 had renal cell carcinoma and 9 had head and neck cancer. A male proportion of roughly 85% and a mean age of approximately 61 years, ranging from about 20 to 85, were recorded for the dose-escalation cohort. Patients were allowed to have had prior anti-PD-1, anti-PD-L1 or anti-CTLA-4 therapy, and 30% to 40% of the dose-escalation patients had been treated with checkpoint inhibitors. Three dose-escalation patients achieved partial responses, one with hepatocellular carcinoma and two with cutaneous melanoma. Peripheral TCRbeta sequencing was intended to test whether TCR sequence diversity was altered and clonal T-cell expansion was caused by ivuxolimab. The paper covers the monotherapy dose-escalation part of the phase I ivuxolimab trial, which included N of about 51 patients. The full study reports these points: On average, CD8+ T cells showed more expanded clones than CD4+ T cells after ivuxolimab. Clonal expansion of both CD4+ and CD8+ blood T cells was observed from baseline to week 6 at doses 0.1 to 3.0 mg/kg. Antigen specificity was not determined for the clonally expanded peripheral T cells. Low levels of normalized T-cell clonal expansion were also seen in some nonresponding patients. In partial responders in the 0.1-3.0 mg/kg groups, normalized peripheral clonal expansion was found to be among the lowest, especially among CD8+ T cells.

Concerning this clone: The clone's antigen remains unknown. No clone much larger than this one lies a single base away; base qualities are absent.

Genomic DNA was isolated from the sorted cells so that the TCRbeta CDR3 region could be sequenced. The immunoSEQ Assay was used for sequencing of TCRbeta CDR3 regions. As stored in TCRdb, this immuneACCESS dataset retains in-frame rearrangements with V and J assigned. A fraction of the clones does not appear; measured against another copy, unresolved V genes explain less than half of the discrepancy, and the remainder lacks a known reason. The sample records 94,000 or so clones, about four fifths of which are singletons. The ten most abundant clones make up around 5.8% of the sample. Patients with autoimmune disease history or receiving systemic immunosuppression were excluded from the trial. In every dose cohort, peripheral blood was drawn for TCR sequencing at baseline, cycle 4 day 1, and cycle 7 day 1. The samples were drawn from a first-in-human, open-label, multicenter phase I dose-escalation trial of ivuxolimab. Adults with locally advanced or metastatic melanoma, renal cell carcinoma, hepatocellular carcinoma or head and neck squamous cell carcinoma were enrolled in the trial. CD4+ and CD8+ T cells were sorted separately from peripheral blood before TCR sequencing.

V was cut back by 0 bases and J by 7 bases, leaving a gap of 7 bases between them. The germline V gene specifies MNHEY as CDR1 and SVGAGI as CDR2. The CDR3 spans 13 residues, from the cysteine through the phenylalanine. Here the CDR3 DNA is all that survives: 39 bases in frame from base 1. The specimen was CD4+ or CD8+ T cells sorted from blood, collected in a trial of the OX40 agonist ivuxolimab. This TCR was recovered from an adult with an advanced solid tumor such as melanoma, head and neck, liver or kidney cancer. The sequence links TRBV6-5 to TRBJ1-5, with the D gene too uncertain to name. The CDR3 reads CASSYSNSQPQHF. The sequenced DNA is TGTGCCAGCAGTTACTCGAACAGCCAGCCCCAGCATTTT.